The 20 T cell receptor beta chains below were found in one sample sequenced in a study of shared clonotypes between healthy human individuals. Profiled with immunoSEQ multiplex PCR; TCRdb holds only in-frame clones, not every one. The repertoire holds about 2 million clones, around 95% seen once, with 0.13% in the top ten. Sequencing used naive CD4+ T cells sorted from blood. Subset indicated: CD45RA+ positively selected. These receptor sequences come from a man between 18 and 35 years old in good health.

The CDR3 is CASSSLAGGPNEQFF. DNA for the CDR3: TGTGCCAGCAGCTCCCTAGCGGGAGGGCCTAATGAGCAGTTCTTC. The chain carries TRBV11-2 and TRBJ2-1; 12 nucleotides align to TRBD2. The germline V gene encodes CDR1 SGHAT and CDR2 FQNNGV. Trimming at V came to 4 bases and at J to 7 bases, leaving 5 bases not matched to a gene. This CDR3 has 15 residues.

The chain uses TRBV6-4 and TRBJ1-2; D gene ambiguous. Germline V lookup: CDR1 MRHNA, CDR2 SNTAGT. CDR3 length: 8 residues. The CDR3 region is CEDGGYTF. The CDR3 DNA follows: TGTGAAGACGGGGGCTACACCTTC.

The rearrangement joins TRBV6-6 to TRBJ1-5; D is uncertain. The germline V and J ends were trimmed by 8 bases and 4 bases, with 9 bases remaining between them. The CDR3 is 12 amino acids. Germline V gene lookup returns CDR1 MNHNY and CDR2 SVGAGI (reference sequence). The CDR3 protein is CASWNGNQPQHF. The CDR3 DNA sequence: TGTGCCAGCTGGAACGGAAATCAGCCCCAGCATTTT.

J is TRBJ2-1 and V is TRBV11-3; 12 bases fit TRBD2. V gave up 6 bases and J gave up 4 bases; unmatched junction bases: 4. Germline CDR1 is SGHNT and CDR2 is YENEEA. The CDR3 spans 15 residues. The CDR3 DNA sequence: TGTGCCAGCAGTTCACTAGCGGGAGGATACAATGAGCAGTTCTTC. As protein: CASSSLAGGYNEQFF.

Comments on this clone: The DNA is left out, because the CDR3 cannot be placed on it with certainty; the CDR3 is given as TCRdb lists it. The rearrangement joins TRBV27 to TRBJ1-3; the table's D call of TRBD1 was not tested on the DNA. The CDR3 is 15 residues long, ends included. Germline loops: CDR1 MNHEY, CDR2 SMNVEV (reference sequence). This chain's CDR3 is CASILGQGWGNTIYF.

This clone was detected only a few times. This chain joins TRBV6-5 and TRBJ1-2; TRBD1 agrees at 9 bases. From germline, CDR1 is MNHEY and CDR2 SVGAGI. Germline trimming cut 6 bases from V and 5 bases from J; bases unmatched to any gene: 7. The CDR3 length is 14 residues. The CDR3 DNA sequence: TGTGCCAGCAGAACTCCCGGGACAGGGTATGGCTACACCTTC. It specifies CASRTPGTGYGYTF.

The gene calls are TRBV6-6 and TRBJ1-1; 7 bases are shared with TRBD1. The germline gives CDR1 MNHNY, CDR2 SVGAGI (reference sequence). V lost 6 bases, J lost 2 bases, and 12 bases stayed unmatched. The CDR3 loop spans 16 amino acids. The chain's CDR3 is CASRDYRGGRNTEAFF. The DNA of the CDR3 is TGTGCCAGCAGGGATTACAGGGGCGGGCGAAACACTGAAGCTTTCTTT.

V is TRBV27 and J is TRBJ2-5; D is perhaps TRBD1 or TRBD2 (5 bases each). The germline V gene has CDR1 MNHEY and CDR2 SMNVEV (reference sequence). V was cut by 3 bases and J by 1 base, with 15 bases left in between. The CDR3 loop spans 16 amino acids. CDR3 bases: TGTGCCAGCAGTTTTACCCGGGGCCGGGGCCAAGAGACCCAGTACTTC. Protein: CASSFTRGRGQETQYF.

In DNA, the CDR3 is TGTGCCATCAGTGAGTCCGGGCAGCGAGGCTACACCTTC. As protein: CAISESGQRGYTF. The V and J genes are TRBV10-3 and TRBJ1-2, with unresolved D. V was clipped by 0 bases and J by 8 bases, with 10 bases between them. Germline V lookup: CDR1 ENHRY, CDR2 SYGVKD. The CDR3 sequence is 13 residues long.

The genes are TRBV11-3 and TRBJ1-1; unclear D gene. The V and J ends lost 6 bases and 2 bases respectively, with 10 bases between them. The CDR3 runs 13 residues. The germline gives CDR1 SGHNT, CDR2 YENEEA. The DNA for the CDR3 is TGTGCCAGCAGTGCGGACGGTAACACTGAAGCTTTCTTT. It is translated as CASSADGNTEAFF.

The CDR3, as DNA: TGCGCCAGCAGCCTACTAGTTTCGACCTACAATGAGCAGTTCTTC. It encodes CASSLLVSTYNEQFF. The chain combines TRBV5-1 with TRBJ2-1; D is perhaps TRBD2 (5 bases). Germline loops: CDR1 SGHRS, CDR2 YFSETQ. Trimming left V 4 bases short and J 2 bases short, with 13 bases between. The CDR3 covers 15 residues.

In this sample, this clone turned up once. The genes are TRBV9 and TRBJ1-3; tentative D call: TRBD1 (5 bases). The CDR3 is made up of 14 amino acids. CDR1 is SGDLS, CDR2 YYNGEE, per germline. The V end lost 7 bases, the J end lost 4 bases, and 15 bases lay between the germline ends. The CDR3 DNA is TGTGCCAGCGATAAAGGGGTGGCCGGAAACACCATATATTTT. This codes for CASDKGVAGNTIYF.

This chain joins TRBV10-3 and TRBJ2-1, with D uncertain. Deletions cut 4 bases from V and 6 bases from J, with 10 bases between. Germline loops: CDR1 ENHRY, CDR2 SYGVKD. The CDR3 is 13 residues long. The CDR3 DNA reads TGTGCCATCAGTGCGGTGGCTAGCAATGAGCAGTTCTTC. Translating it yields CAISAVASNEQFF.

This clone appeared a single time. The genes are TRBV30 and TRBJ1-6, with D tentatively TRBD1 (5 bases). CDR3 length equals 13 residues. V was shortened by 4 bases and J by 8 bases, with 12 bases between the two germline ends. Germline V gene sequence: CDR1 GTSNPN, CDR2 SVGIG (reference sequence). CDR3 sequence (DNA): TGTGCCTGGACCCCGGTGGGGGATTCACCCCTCCACTTT. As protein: CAWTPVGDSPLHF.

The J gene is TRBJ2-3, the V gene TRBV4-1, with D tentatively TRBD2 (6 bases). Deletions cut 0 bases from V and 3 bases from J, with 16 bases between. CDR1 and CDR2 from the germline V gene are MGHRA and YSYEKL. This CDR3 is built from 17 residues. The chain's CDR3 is CASSQDFRGLGTDTQYF. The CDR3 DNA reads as TGCGCCAGCAGCCAAGATTTCCGGGGGTTGGGGACAGATACGCAGTATTTT.

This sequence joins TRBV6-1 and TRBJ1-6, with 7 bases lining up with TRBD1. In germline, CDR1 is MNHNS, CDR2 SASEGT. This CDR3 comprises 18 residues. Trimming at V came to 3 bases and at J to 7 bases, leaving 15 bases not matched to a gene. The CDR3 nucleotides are TGTGCCAGCAGTGATTACAGCCTAACGGGCAGGGGGAATTCACCCCTCCACTTT. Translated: CASSDYSLTGRGNSPLHF.

CDR3 coding DNA: TGTGCCAGCAGTCGGCCCGGGACAGTGGCCGAGCAGTACTTC. Translating it yields CASSRPGTVAEQYF. This chain joins TRBV25-1 and TRBJ2-7; TRBD1 aligns across 7 bases. The CDR3 has 14 residues. Germline lookup yields CDR1 MGHDK and CDR2 SYGVNS. The ends lost 5 bases at V and 6 bases at J; junction bases unmatched: 10.

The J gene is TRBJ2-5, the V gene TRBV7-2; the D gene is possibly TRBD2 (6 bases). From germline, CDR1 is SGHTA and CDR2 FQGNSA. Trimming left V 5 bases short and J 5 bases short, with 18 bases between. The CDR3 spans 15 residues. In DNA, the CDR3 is TGTGCCAGCAGCCCCGCAGGAGGGGTCAGGGAGACCCAGTACTTC. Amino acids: CASSPAGGVRETQYF.

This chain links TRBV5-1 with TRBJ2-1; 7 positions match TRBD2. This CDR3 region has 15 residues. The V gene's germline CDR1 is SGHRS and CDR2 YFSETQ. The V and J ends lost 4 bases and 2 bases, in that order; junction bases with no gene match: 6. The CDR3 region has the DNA TGCGCCAGCAGCGCTCCGGGACTAACCTACAATGAGCAGTTCTTC. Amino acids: CASSAPGLTYNEQFF.

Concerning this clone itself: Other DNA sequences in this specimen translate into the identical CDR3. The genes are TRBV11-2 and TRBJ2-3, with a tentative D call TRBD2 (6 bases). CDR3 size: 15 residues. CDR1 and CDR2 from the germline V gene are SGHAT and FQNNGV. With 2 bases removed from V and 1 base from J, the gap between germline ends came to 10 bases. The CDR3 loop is CASSLNGRGTDTQYF. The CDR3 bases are TGTGCCAGCAGCTTAAACGGGAGAGGCACAGATACGCAGTATTTT. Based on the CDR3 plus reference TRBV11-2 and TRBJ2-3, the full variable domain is EAGVAQSPRYKIIEKRQSVAFWCNPISGHATLYWYQQILGQGPKLLIQFQNNGVVDDSQLPKDRFSAERLKGVDSTLKIQPAKLEDSAVYLCASSLNGRGTDTQYFGPGTRLTVL.